The next 13 T cell receptor beta chains were all read from a single sample in a study of OX40 agonist ivuxolimab in advanced cancers. Generated by immunoSEQ multiplex PCR, the TCRdb table keeps only in-frame clones and is missing some. Here the sample spans roughly 56,000 clones, 85% to 90% being singletons. Here the sequenced sample was CD4+ or CD8+ T cells sorted from blood, taken in a trial of the OX40 agonist ivuxolimab. These receptors all stem from an adult with an advanced solid tumor such as melanoma, head and neck, liver or kidney cancer.

This sequence joins TRBV5-4 and TRBJ2-2; maybe TRBD1 (6 bases). CDR1 is SGHNT, CDR2 YYREEE, per germline (reference sequence). CDR3 length: 17 amino acids. Deletions cut 0 bases from V and 1 base from J, with 13 bases between. CDR3 residues: CASSLVSGVLNTGELFF. The CDR3 DNA reads as TGTGCCAGCAGCTTGGTATCAGGGGTGCTGAACACCGGGGAGCTGTTTTTT.

To note about this clone: One junction end disagrees with the germline gene, perhaps due to a read error. The chain couples TRBV19 to TRBJ1-1; the D gene is possibly TRBD1 (5 bases). The CDR3 extends over 15 amino acids. In germline, CDR1 is LNHDA, CDR2 SQIVND (reference sequence). The CDR3 sequence: CASSIDRASNIEAFF. CDR3 DNA: TGTGCCAGTAGTATAGACAGGGCTTCTAACATTGAAGCTTTCTTT. Full variable domain (remainder filled in from reference TRBV19 and TRBJ1-1): DGGITQSPKYLFRKEGQNVTLSCEQNLNHDAMYWYRQDPGQGLRLIYYSQIVNDFQKGDIAEGYSVSREKKESFPLTVTSAQKNPTAFYLCASSIDRASNIEAFFGQGTRLTVV.

This clone has only one observation. This chain uses TRBV5-4 with TRBJ2-5; D is possibly TRBD1 or TRBD2 (7 bases each). Trimming removed 1 base at V and 4 bases at J, with 14 bases between. Germline V lookup: CDR1 SGHNT, CDR2 YYREEE (reference sequence). The CDR3 has 15 residues. This CDR3 is CASSLQGGFRETQYF. The DNA of the CDR3 is TGTGCCAGCAGCTTGCAGGGGGGGTTCAGAGAGACCCAGTACTTC.

This sequence joins TRBV6-6 and TRBJ2-1, with D possibly matching TRBD1 (5 bases). Germline V gene sequence: CDR1 MNHNY, CDR2 SVGAGI (reference sequence). V was cut by 7 bases and J by 5 bases, with 9 bases left in between. The CDR3 length is 12 residues. The CDR3 coding sequence is TGTGCCAGCACTCAGGGTCACAATGAGCAGTTCTTC. It is translated as CASTQGHNEQFF.

This sequence joins TRBV6-6 and TRBJ1-5, with 9 bases identical to TRBD1. Looked up from germline, CDR1 is MNHNY and CDR2 is SVGAGI (reference sequence). With 6 bases clipped from V and 3 bases from J, the junction kept 9 bases outside the gene matches. The CDR3 loop spans 16 amino acids. Written as DNA, the CDR3 is TGTGCCAGCAGCCCGGGACAGGGAATAAACAATCAGCCCCAGCATTTT. Its translation is CASSPGQGINNQPQHF.

The V and J genes are TRBV6-1 and TRBJ1-1, with D possibly TRBD1 on 5 matching bases. V was trimmed by 8 bases and J by 1 base, leaving 11 bases between them. The CDR3 consists of 13 residues. Germline loops: CDR1 MNHNS, CDR2 SASEGT. The CDR3 spells CASGANSNTEAFF. CDR3 coding DNA: TGTGCCAGCGGGGCCAACTCGAACACTGAAGCTTTCTTT.

This chain connects TRBV2 to TRBJ1-4; 7 bases are a match to TRBD1. Germline lookup yields CDR1 SNHLY and CDR2 FYNNEI. V shed 9 bases, J shed 8 bases, and the junction held 15 bases outside the gene matches. This CDR3 is 15 amino acids long. CDR3 in DNA: TGTGCCAGTATTTCCGGGACAGCCCCGGGAGAAAAACTGTTTTTT. Its protein product is CASISGTAPGEKLFF.

This chain joins TRBV10-2 and TRBJ1-1; 7 positions agree with TRBD1. The ends lost 4 bases at V and 11 bases at J; junction bases unmatched: 7. There are 12 residues in the CDR3. CDR1 and CDR2 (germline): WSHSY, SAAADI. In DNA, the CDR3 is TGCGCCAGCAGTGGAGGGACAGCCAACGCTTTCTTT. Its translation is CASSGGTANAFF.

The chain carries TRBV19 and TRBJ2-1; 7 bases agree with TRBD1. Germline CDR1 and CDR2: LNHDA and SQIVND (reference sequence). The CDR3 has 13 amino acids. J gave up 7 bases and V 6 bases, and 6 bases lay outside the gene matches. Here the CDR3 DNA reads TGTGCCAGTAGCGCCGGGACAGAAAATGAGCAGTTCTTC. Amino acid sequence: CASSAGTENEQFF.

J is TRBJ2-3 and V is TRBV7-8; either TRBD1 or TRBD2 may supply D (5 bases each). Between the trimmed V and J ends, which lost 1 base and 2 bases, there was a span of 10 bases. CDR3 length: 15 residues. In germline, CDR1 is SGHVS, CDR2 FQNEAQ. The CDR3 is CASSLERGVTDTQYF. The CDR3 DNA follows: TGTGCCAGCAGCTTAGAGAGGGGAGTCACAGATACGCAGTATTTT.

The chain joins TRBV29-1 to TRBJ2-5; possible D gene TRBD1, 5 bases. CDR3 length: 12 residues. Trimming removed 6 bases at V and 5 bases at J, with 13 bases between. The germline gives CDR1 SQVTM, CDR2 ANQGSEA. In DNA form, the CDR3 reads TGCAGCGTAGCAGGGTCCAGGGAGACCCAGTACTTC. This codes for CSVAGSRETQYF.

The chain is built from TRBV18 and TRBJ1-2; D may be TRBD1 (6 bases). Trimming shortened V by 2 bases and J by 8 bases, and 12 bases separated the two germline ends. The germline CDR1 and CDR2 sequences are KGHSH and LQKENI. The CDR3 is 13 amino acids. The chain's CDR3 is CASSPAAGEGYTF. CDR3 sequence (DNA): TGTGCCAGCTCACCAGCGGCAGGGGAGGGCTACACCTTC.

CDR3: CASSLFLRSRNTEAFF. The CDR3 nucleotides are TGCGCCAGCAGCTTATTCCTTCGCAGTCGTAACACTGAAGCTTTCTTT. The gene calls are TRBV5-1 and TRBJ1-1, with unresolved D. V lost 2 bases and J 2 bases, leaving 16 bases between the germline ends. CDR1 and CDR2 from the germline V gene are SGHRS and YFSETQ. CDR3 size: 16 residues.